Only a few counts were recorded for the clone carrying this TCR beta chain. The antigen remains undetermined. This CDR3 has 15 amino acids. V was pared by 1 base and J by 5 bases, with 7 bases of the junction left unmatched. CDR1 and CDR2 from the germline V gene are SGHTA and FQGNSA. The data were taken from a study of early T cells in non-severe SARS-CoV-2 infection. Study overall: Alpha and beta chains were unpaired, from unsorted whole-blood bulk RNA. Overall study results and limits: The matching step, a VDJdb search, favored anti-spike CD8 responses and missed private and CD4 specificities.

Individual cDNA molecules each received unique molecular identifiers attached to them. TCRdb recomputed calls from the 5' RACE reads with MiXCR, one row per CDR3 protein. The sample carries about 48,000 distinct CDR3 sequences, 6.5% to 9.5% recorded once. Material: whole blood. The TCR sequence derives from an adult who was a healthcare worker with PCR-confirmed SARS-CoV-2 infection or an uninfected control (not recorded which). The chain combines TRBV7-2 with TRBJ2-5, with 7 bases identical to TRBD2. Here the CDR3 DNA reads TGTGCCAGCAGCTTAGGGGAGACTAGCCTTGAGACCCAGTACTTC. Translating it yields CASSLGETSLETQYF.